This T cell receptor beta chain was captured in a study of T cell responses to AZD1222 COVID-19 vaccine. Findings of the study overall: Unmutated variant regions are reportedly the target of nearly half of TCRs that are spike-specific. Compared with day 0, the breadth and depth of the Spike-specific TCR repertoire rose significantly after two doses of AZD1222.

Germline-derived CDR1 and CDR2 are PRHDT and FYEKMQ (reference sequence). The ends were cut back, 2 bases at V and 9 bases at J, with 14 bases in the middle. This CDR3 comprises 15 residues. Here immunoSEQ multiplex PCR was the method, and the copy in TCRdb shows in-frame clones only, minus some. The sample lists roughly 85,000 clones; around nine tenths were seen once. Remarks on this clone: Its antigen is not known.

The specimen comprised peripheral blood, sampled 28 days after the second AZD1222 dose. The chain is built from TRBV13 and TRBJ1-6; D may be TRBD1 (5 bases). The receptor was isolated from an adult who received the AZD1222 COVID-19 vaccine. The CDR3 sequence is CASSLNRQGSSPLHF. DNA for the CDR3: TGTGCCAGCAGCTTAAATAGGCAGGGCAGTTCACCCCTCCACTTT.